Below, 19 T cell receptor beta chains from the same sample are listed, as sequenced in a study of identifying expanded T cells in peripheral blood. Sequencing used immunoSEQ multiplex PCR; TCRdb keeps in-frame clones, though not all of them. Among approximately 59,000 clones, around nine tenths were seen once, and the ten largest hold 3.6%. Sequencing was performed on blood. These receptor sequences come from a person aged 18-70 years in good health.

The chain employs TRBV5-6 and TRBJ1-4, with TRBD1 identical over 9 bases. The CDR3 contains 15 residues. The junction had 11 bases not matched to a gene; V was cut back by 7 bases and J by 7 bases. Looked up from germline, CDR1 is SGHDT and CDR2 is YYEEEE. The CDR3 nucleotides are TGTGCCAGCTCGCCTTCCGGGACAGGGACTGAAAAACTGTTTTTT. It is translated as CASSPSGTGTEKLFF.

The chain couples TRBV5-6 to TRBJ2-7, with D possibly TRBD1 on 5 matching bases. CDR3 size: 14 residues. The V and J ends lost 5 bases and 4 bases respectively, with 16 bases between them. Germline V gene sequence: CDR1 SGHDT, CDR2 YYEEEE. The CDR3 coding sequence is TGTGCCAGCAGAGCTACAGGCATCGCATACGAGCAGTACTTC. Translating it yields CASRATGIAYEQYF.

The V gene is TRBV28, the J gene TRBJ2-5; 9 nucleotides align to TRBD1. The CDR3 loop spans 16 amino acids. The germline gives CDR1 MDHEN, CDR2 SYDVKM. J lost 5 bases, V lost 6 bases, and 13 bases had no gene match. DNA for the CDR3: TGTGCCAGCAGAGAGACCGGGACAGGGAGAAGTGAGACCCAGTACTTC. Translation: CASRETGTGRSETQYF.

This chain connects TRBV6-6 to TRBJ1-1; maybe TRBD1 (6 bases). The CDR3 loop spans 13 amino acids. Germline V gives CDR1 MNHNY, CDR2 SVGAGI (reference sequence). V lost 6 bases to trimming and J lost 4 bases, with 12 bases between them. The CDR3 region is CASSQQDSTEAFF. The CDR3 DNA is TGTGCCAGCAGCCAACAGGACAGCACTGAAGCTTTCTTT.

J is TRBJ1-4 and V is TRBV10-2; 7 bases fit TRBD1. V shed 9 bases, J shed 0 bases, and the junction held 10 bases outside the gene matches. The germline gives CDR1 WSHSY, CDR2 SAAADI. This CDR3 has 16 amino acids. The CDR3 nucleotides read TGCGCCAGTCGGGCGGGACAGATTGCAACTAATGAAAAACTGTTTTTT. Translation: CASRAGQIATNEKLFF.

The chain employs TRBV13 and TRBJ2-7; tentative D call: TRBD2 (5 bases). Germline CDR1 reads PRHDT; CDR2 reads FYEKMQ (reference sequence). This CDR3 comprises 13 residues. Deletions cut 5 bases from V and 1 base from J, with 9 bases between. The CDR3 bases are TGTGCCAGCAGCCGGGGTGTTTCCTACGAGCAGTACTTC. This codes for CASSRGVSYEQYF.

This clone was observed a few times. This chain uses TRBV19 with TRBJ2-7, with a weak D call TRBD2 (6 bases). This CDR3 comprises 15 residues. Germline V CDR1 and CDR2: LNHDA, SQIVND (reference sequence). V lost 3 bases to trimming and J lost 2 bases, with 14 bases between them. CDR3 nucleotides: TGTGCCAGTAGTATCCAGCATGGGGGGACCTACGAGCAGTACTTC. Its translation is CASSIQHGGTYEQYF.

J is TRBJ2-7 and V is TRBV7-2, with unresolved D. The V and J ends lost 1 base and 5 bases respectively, with 9 bases between them. The V gene's germline CDR1 is SGHTA and CDR2 FQGNSA. The CDR3 spans 13 residues. The CDR3 DNA sequence: TGTGCCAGCAGCTTAGAAGGCCTAGACGAGCAGTACTTC. Translation: CASSLEGLDEQYF.

V and J are TRBV27 and TRBJ2-1; D perhaps matches TRBD1 (6 bases). The CDR3 extends over 13 amino acids. Trimming took off 4 bases at V and 7 bases at J, with 11 bases between the two ends. Germline CDR1 reads MNHEY; CDR2 reads SMNVEV (reference sequence). CDR3 coding DNA: TGTGCCAGCAGTTCCTACAGGGTAAATGAGCAGTTCTTC. As protein: CASSSYRVNEQFF.

The chain combines TRBV19 with TRBJ1-2; D is possibly TRBD1 (6 bases). Germline V lookup: CDR1 LNHDA, CDR2 SQIVND (reference sequence). Trimming took off 5 bases at V and 3 bases at J, with 16 bases between the two ends. The CDR3 spans 15 residues. The CDR3 sequence: CASSSTSGTYYGYTF. As DNA, the CDR3 is TGTGCCAGTAGTTCAACTTCCGGGACATACTATGGCTACACCTTC.

In its sample, this clone was seen once. This chain uses TRBV29-1 with TRBJ1-5; 8 bases match TRBD1. The germline gives CDR1 SQVTM, CDR2 ANQGSEA. The CDR3 sequence is 14 residues long. V lost 7 bases, J lost 6 bases, and 11 bases stayed unmatched. CDR3 loop: CSALTGEVGQPQHF. For the CDR3, the DNA is TGCAGCGCCTTGACAGGGGAGGTAGGTCAGCCCCAGCATTTT.

This sequence joins TRBV11-2 and TRBJ2-2; D gene ambiguous. The CDR3 runs 14 residues. The V end was cut by 8 bases, the J end by 1 base, with 11 bases between. Germline V gives CDR1 SGHAT, CDR2 FQNNGV. The CDR3 bases are TGTGCCAGCCTTTTGCGGAGGAACACCGGGGAGCTGTTTTTT. Residues: CASLLRRNTGELFF.

The rearrangement uses TRBV7-2 and TRBJ1-4; TRBD1 is a possible D gene (6 bases). V lost 5 bases and J lost 7, with 14 bases in between. This CDR3 region has 14 residues. Germline V gene lookup returns CDR1 SGHTA and CDR2 FQGNSA. The CDR3 loop is CASSITGRVEKLFF. The CDR3 bases are TGTGCCAGCAGCATCACAGGGCGCGTTGAAAAACTGTTTTTT.

The sample holds one count of this clone. The V and J genes are TRBV28 and TRBJ2-7; 12 bases map to TRBD2. Germline CDR1 MDHEN, CDR2 SYDVKM. V shed 6 bases, J shed 6 bases, and the junction held 6 bases outside the gene matches. This CDR3 spans 14 amino acids. CDR3 nucleotides: TGTGCCAGCAGGCGGACTAGCGGGACTGGCGAGCAGTACTTC. It translates to CASRRTSGTGEQYF.

The gene calls are TRBV21-1 and TRBJ2-5; TRBD1, the table's D call, lacks a check against the DNA. TRBV21-1 is shown as a pseudogene. The CDR3 spans 14 residues. The CDR3 loop is CASSIKQGRETQYF. The CDR3 coding sequence is TGTGCCAGCAGCATAAAACAGGGACGCGAGACCCAGTACTTC.

This sequence joins TRBV6-5 and TRBJ1-3; D is uncertain. CDR1 is MNHEY, CDR2 SVGAGI, per germline. The CDR3 spans 15 residues. The germline V and J ends were trimmed by 10 bases and 4 bases, with 20 bases remaining between them. The CDR3 DNA reads as TGTGCCACTTCCCCCGGAGGCAGACAAGGAAACACCATATATTTT. This translates into CATSPGGRQGNTIYF.

There are a few counts of this clone. The chain uses TRBV7-2 and TRBJ2-1, with D tentatively TRBD1 (6 bases). Trimming stripped 1 base from V and 6 bases from J, with 13 bases between. CDR1 is SGHTA and CDR2 is FQGNSA in the germline V gene. The length of the CDR3 is 15 residues. In nucleotides, the CDR3 is TGTGCCAGCAGCTTAGTGGACAGTGGAATCAATGAGCAGTTCTTC. It translates to CASSLVDSGINEQFF. Based on the CDR3 plus reference TRBV7-2 and TRBJ2-1, the full variable domain is GAGVSQSPSNKVTEKGKDVELRCDPISGHTALYWYRQSLGQGLEFLIYFQGNSAPDKSGLPSDRFSAERTGGSVSTLTIQRTQQEDSAVYLCASSLVDSGINEQFFGPGTRLTVL.

The chain is built from TRBV7-6 and TRBJ2-7; D is undetermined. The CDR3 runs to 13 residues. In germline, CDR1 is SGHVS, CDR2 FNYEAQ. The V end was cut by 2 bases, the J end by 4 bases, with 9 bases between. CDR3 region: CASSLLDRYEQYF. CDR3 coding DNA: TGTGCCAGCAGCTTACTTGATCGGTACGAGCAGTACTTC.

The CDR3 DNA sequence: TGTGCCAGCAGCTTGGATCAGGGTGACGAGCAGTACTTC. Translated, it gives CASSLDQGDEQYF. The V and J genes are TRBV5-6 and TRBJ2-7, with D perhaps TRBD1 (5 bases). V was shortened by 0 bases and J by 5 bases, with 9 bases between the two germline ends. CDR3 length: 13 residues. Germline V lookup: CDR1 SGHDT, CDR2 YYEEEE.